This T cell receptor beta chain came from a study of a mutant IDH1 vaccine in newly diagnosed glioma. Overall study: Mean patient age was around 40 years; 62.5% were male and around 38% female. Most had both radiotherapy and temozolomide beforehand; others had only one.

Assay: immunoSEQ multiplex PCR; the TCRdb copy retains only in-frame clones and omits some. The table lists about 31,000 clones, roughly three quarters of them singletons, with about 11% in the top ten. The time point denotes: week 35, safety follow-up. Every single dose of the vaccine, 300 ug of mutant IDH1 20-mer peptide, came with topical imiquimod. Weeks 1, 3, 5, 7, 11, 15, 19 and 23 were when patients received their eight vaccinations. The donors had new WHO grade 3 or 4 astrocytomas; these were IDH1-mutant and ATRX-lost. This clone counts as medium-sized. Its target is not known. CDR1 is LNHDA, CDR2 SQIVND, per germline (reference sequence). CDR3 size: 14 residues. V lost 7 bases to trimming and J lost 3 bases, with 12 bases between them.

The V gene is TRBV19, the J gene TRBJ1-4; tentative D call: TRBD1 (6 bases). This TCR was sampled from a woman in her thirties or forties with glioma. The specimen comprised PBMCs, sampled from a glioma patient whose treatment included an IDH1 peptide vaccine. CDR3 DNA sequence: TGTGCCAGTACCGAACAGGGTGCTAATGAAAAACTGTTTTTT. It translates to CASTEQGANEKLFF.